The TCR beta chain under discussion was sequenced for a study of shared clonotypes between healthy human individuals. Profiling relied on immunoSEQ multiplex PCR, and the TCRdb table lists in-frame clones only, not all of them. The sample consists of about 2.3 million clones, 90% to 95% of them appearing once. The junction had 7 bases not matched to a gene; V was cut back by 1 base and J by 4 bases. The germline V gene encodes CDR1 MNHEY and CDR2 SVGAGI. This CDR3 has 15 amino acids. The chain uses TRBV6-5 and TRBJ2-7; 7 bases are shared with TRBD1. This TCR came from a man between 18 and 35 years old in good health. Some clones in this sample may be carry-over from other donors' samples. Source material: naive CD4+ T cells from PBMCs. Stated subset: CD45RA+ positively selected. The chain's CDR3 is CASSYYRTGAYEQYF. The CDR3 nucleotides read TGTGCCAGCAGTTACTACCGAACAGGGGCGTACGAGCAGTACTTC.